One and the same sample provided the 22 T cell receptor beta chains below, sequenced in a study of cytomegalovirus exposure and HLA in healthy donors (dated by TCRdb to about 2017). The library was made by the immunoSEQ multiplex PCR assay. For the multiplex PCR, a mixture combining 60 forward primers for TCR Vbeta segments and 13 reverse primers for TCR Jbeta segments was used. TCRdb re-hosts the immuneACCESS table, in-frame sequences only. Its copies lack some clones; in the studies checked, an unresolved V gene accounts for under half of them, and the cause for the rest is not known. This sample comprises 210,000 or so clones, 76% of them detected only once. The ten top clones hold approximately 0.63% of the sample. Material: PBMCs. The receptors were gathered from a man aged 18 to 29 in good health and CMV-seronegative.

V usage is TRBV9 and J usage is TRBJ2-7; D perhaps matches TRBD2 (6 bases). Germline-derived CDR1 and CDR2 are SGDLS and YYNGEE. The V and J ends lost 0 bases and 3 bases respectively, with 10 bases between them. The CDR3 has 14 amino acids. CDR3 protein: CASSVGVSGYEQYF. The CDR3 DNA reads TGTGCCAGCAGCGTAGGGGTTAGCGGCTACGAGCAGTACTTC.

This clone occurred a few times. This chain connects TRBV7-9 to TRBJ2-7; 8 bases fit TRBD2. Germline V gene data show CDR1 as SEHNR and CDR2 as FQNEAQ (reference sequence). This CDR3 has 11 amino acids. The V gene end was trimmed by 5 bases and the J gene end by 11 bases; junction bases not matched to a gene: 5. The CDR3 nucleotides are TGTGCCAGCAGCCCGGGGGGGCGTGAGTACTTC. The encoded protein is CASSPGGREYF.

This clone was found a few times. The CDR3 here is CASSPRGGTDEQYF. As DNA, the CDR3 is TGTGCCAGCAGCCCCCGCGGGGGAACAGACGAGCAGTACTTC. This rearrangement joins TRBV6-1 to TRBJ2-7; TRBD2 matches 7 bases. This CDR3 spans 14 amino acids. CDR1 and CDR2 (germline): MNHNS, SASEGT. Trimming removed 6 bases from V and 5 bases from J; junction bases left unmatched: 10.

The chain uses TRBV10-1 and TRBJ2-3; a possible D gene is TRBD1 (6 bases). This CDR3 is built from 14 residues. CDR1 WNHNN and CDR2 SYGVQD come from the germline V gene (reference sequence). V was trimmed by 3 bases and J by 3 bases, leaving 10 bases between them. CDR3 nucleotide sequence: TGCGCCAGCAGTGAATGGCAGGGGACAGATACGCAGTATTTT. Amino acids: CASSEWQGTDTQYF.

The genes are TRBV9 and TRBJ2-7; no firm D call. The CDR3 is made up of 13 amino acids. V lost 3 bases and J 2 bases, leaving 9 bases between the germline ends. Germline-derived CDR1 and CDR2 are SGDLS and YYNGEE. The CDR3 region is CASSDEITYEQYF. As DNA, the CDR3 is TGTGCCAGCAGCGACGAGATTACCTACGAGCAGTACTTC.

This chain connects TRBV7-9 to TRBJ1-1, with 10 bases fitting TRBD1. V lost 5 bases to trimming and J lost 11 bases; unmatched junction nucleotides: 8. CDR3 length equals 13 residues. CDR1 is SEHNR and CDR2 is FQNEAQ in the germline V gene (reference sequence). The CDR3 nucleotides read TGTGCCAGCAGCGTTGGACAGGGGGTTGGCGCTTTCTTT. As protein: CASSVGQGVGAFF.

The CDR3 sequence: CASSAGPIRDYTGELFF. CDR3 bases: TGTGCCAGCAGTGCCGGGCCTATCAGGGACTACACCGGGGAGCTGTTTTTT. The chain links TRBV28 to TRBJ2-2; TRBD2 might be the D (6 bases). The ends were cut back, 5 bases at V and 3 bases at J, with 19 bases in the middle. The CDR3 runs 17 residues. Germline V gene data show CDR1 as MDHEN and CDR2 as SYDVKM.

J is TRBJ1-6 and V is TRBV6-5, with no clear D. Germline-derived CDR1 and CDR2 are MNHEY and SVGAGI. Trimming shortened V by 6 bases and J by 0 bases, and 3 bases separated the two germline ends. The CDR3 runs to 13 residues. CDR3 nucleotide sequence: TGTGCCAGCAGCAGCTCCTATAATTCACCCCTCCACTTT. Translated, it gives CASSSSYNSPLHF.

The CDR3 loop is CAISESQAPKNIQYF. The CDR3 nucleotides read TGTGCCATCAGTGAGTCTCAGGCGCCCAAAAACATTCAGTACTTC. The V and J genes are TRBV10-3 and TRBJ2-4; D gene uncertain. The CDR3 has 15 residues. Trimming pared 0 bases from V and 2 bases from J, leaving 8 bases between. Germline V gene data show CDR1 as ENHRY and CDR2 as SYGVKD.

V usage is TRBV5-6 and J usage is TRBJ1-2; 8 bases are a match to TRBD1. Trimming at V came to 1 base and at J to 3 bases, leaving 5 bases not matched to a gene. This CDR3 is built from 15 residues. CDR1 SGHDT and CDR2 YYEEEE come from the germline V gene. The CDR3 DNA follows: TGTGCCAGCAGCTTGTCGCCAGGGGGCCACTATGGCTACACCTTC. It specifies CASSLSPGGHYGYTF.

The chain recombines TRBV7-9 with TRBJ1-5; 9 nucleotides match TRBD1. Trimming at V came to 1 base and at J to 2 bases, leaving 9 bases not matched to a gene. The V gene's germline CDR1 is SEHNR and CDR2 FQNEAQ (reference sequence). CDR3 length equals 18 residues. The DNA of the CDR3 is TGTGCCAGCAGCTTAGTGGGACAGGGAGCCTCTCGCAATCAGCCCCAGCATTTT. Translating it yields CASSLVGQGASRNQPQHF.

The CDR3 DNA reads TGTGCCAGCGGGGACAGGAACTATGGCTACACCTTC. This encodes CASGDRNYGYTF. The rearrangement uses TRBV28 and TRBJ1-2, with 8 positions matching TRBD1. The CDR3 is made up of 12 amino acids. CDR1 and CDR2 (germline): MDHEN, SYDVKM. Losses at the gene ends were 8 bases for V and 2 bases for J; bases not matched to a gene: 1.

The chain combines TRBV28 with TRBJ2-1; 11 bases agree with TRBD1. V shed 1 base and J 3 bases; nucleotides not matched to a gene: 2. Germline V gives CDR1 MDHEN, CDR2 SYDVKM. CDR3 size: 16 residues. CDR3 bases: TGTGCCAGCAGTTTATCTGGGACAGGGGGCTACAATGAGCAGTTCTTC. This gives the protein CASSLSGTGGYNEQFF.

This chain uses TRBV14 with TRBJ2-3; TRBD2 aligns across 10 bases. J was trimmed by 1 base and V by 4 bases; bases with no gene match: 20. This CDR3 region has 21 residues. Germline V gene sequence: CDR1 SGHDN, CDR2 FVKESK. The CDR3 DNA follows: TGTGCCAGCAGCCTGCTAGCGGGGGAAGCCTCTACCCTTAGGGGCACAGATACGCAGTATTTT. It translates to CASSLLAGEASTLRGTDTQYF.

The chain recombines TRBV28 with TRBJ2-7; tentatively, D is TRBD2 (6 bases). The CDR3 covers 15 residues. From germline, CDR1 is MDHEN and CDR2 SYDVKM. Trimming left V 8 bases short and J 5 bases short, with 22 bases between. The CDR3 nucleotides read TGTGCCAGCGACCAAAGAGCGGGTGGAGTCCACGAGCAGTACTTC. The encoded protein is CASDQRAGGVHEQYF.

This sequence joins TRBV11-3 and TRBJ1-5; D is uncertain. V was pared by 1 base and J by 7 bases, with 5 bases between. The CDR3 extends over 12 amino acids. The germline gives CDR1 SGHNT, CDR2 YENEEA. The CDR3 nucleotides are TGTGCCAGCAGCTTAGGCGGGCAGCCCCAGCATTTT. Its protein product is CASSLGGQPQHF.

This rearrangement joins TRBV2 to TRBJ2-7; 11 bases fit TRBD2. The CDR3 extends over 15 amino acids. The germline CDR1 and CDR2 sequences are SNHLY and FYNNEI. J gave up 7 bases and V 2 bases, and 7 bases lay outside the gene matches. The CDR3 loop reads CASSEQLAGAGEQYF. The CDR3 DNA follows: TGTGCCAGCAGTGAACAACTAGCGGGAGCGGGGGAGCAGTACTTC. The full variable domain, rest sourced from reference TRBV2 and TRBJ2-7, is EPEVTQTPSHQVTQMGQEVILRCVPISNHLYFYWYRQILGQKVEFLVSFYNNEISEKSEIFDDQFSVERPDGSNFTLKIRSTKLEDSAMYFCASSEQLAGAGEQYFGPGTRLTVT.

The chain combines TRBV23-1 with TRBJ2-2; the match to TRBD1 covers 8 bases. TRBV23-1 is filed as an ORF, its function uncertain. V was clipped by 4 bases and J by 4 bases; unmatched bases: 5. CDR3 length: 15 residues. Here the CDR3 reads CASSRQGAGTGELFF. The CDR3 DNA reads as TGCGCCAGCAGTCGGCAGGGGGCCGGCACCGGGGAGCTGTTTTTT.

V and J are TRBV30 and TRBJ2-3, with D tentatively TRBD1 (5 bases). V lost 2 bases, J lost 2 bases, and 11 bases lay in between. This CDR3 comprises 14 residues. The germline CDR1 and CDR2 sequences are GTSNPN and SVGIG (reference sequence). The CDR3 region has the DNA TGTGCCTGGAGTCAGGGTAGTAACACAGATACGCAGTATTTT. The encoded protein is CAWSQGSNTDTQYF.

The chain joins TRBV7-9 to TRBJ1-1; perhaps TRBD1 as D (5 bases). With 5 bases removed from V and 5 bases from J, the gap between germline ends came to 18 bases. Germline assignment: CDR1 SEHNR and CDR2 FQNEAQ (reference sequence). This CDR3 is 15 amino acids long. The CDR3 region has the DNA TGTGCCAGCAGCGAAGAGGGTCGGGGGGTTACTGAAGCTTTCTTT. This codes for CASSEEGRGVTEAFF.

The CDR3 here is CSVAGTGSNTEAFF. CDR3 nucleotide sequence: TGCAGCGTTGCAGGGACAGGTTCGAACACTGAAGCTTTCTTT. The gene calls are TRBV29-1 and TRBJ1-1, with 8 bases fitting TRBD1. The ends lost 4 bases at V and 1 base at J; junction bases unmatched: 5. The CDR3 extends over 14 amino acids. Germline values: CDR1 SQVTM, CDR2 ANQGSEA.

This chain connects TRBV19 to TRBJ1-5, with 8 bases lining up with TRBD1. This CDR3 has 16 residues. Looked up from germline, CDR1 is LNHDA and CDR2 is SQIVND (reference sequence). V shed 4 bases, J shed 5 bases, and the junction held 10 bases outside the gene matches. The CDR3 loop is CASSNRQGLWDQPQHF. CDR3 DNA: TGTGCCAGTAGTAACAGACAGGGGCTCTGGGATCAGCCCCAGCATTTT.